This T cell receptor (beta chain) was found in a study of identical twins. A few counts support this clonotype. V lost 2 bases and J 2 bases, leaving 9 bases between the germline ends. This CDR3 spans 14 amino acids. TCRdb recomputed calls from the 5' RACE reads with MiXCR, one row per CDR3 protein. The sample lists about 450,000 distinct CDR3 sequences; approximately 18% were seen once. This receptor was taken from a man aged 45 to 65 in good health. The sample comprised naive T cells sorted from blood. The J gene is TRBJ2-5, the V gene TRBV12-3 or TRBV12-4; D gene uncertain. CDR3 sequence: CASSLWEGQETQYF. Written as DNA, the CDR3 is TGTGCCAGCAGTTTATGGGAAGGGCAAGAGACCCAGTACTTC.